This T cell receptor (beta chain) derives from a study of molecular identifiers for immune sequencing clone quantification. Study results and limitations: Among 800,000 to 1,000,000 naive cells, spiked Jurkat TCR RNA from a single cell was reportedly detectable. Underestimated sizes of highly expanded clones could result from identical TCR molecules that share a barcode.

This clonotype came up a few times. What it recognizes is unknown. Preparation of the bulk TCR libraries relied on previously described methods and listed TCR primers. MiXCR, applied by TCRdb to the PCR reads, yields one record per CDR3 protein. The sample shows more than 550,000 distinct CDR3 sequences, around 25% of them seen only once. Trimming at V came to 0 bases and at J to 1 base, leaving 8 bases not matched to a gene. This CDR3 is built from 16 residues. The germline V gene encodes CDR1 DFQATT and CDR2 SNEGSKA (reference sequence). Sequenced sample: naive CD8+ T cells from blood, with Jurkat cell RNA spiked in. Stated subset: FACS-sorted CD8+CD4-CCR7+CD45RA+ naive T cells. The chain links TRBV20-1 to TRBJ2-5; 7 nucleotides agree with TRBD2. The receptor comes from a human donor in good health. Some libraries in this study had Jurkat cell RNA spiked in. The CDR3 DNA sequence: TGCAGTGCTAGAGATTTTCTAGCGGAGACCCAAGAGACCCAGTACTTC. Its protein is CSARDFLAETQETQYF.